This note documents a single TCR beta chain sequence. Its antigen is unknown. An end of the junction differs from the germline gene, which may be a read error. TCRdb names Illumina HiSeq 1500 as the instrument used. TCRdb took the public reads, trimmed them with fastp at Q25, ran MiXCR for clone calling and kept in-frame beta chains. CDR3 protein sequences are deduplicated, and each keeps its most common genes and DNA. Across this sample there are some 920,000 distinct CDR3 sequences, with 30% to 40% seen only once. Roughly 12% of the sample is in the top ten clones. This entry comes from a study of T cell repertoires in cytomegalovirus infection (dated by TCRdb to between 2019 and 2020). A note on the overall study: Peptide stimulations targeted recently identified HLA-C-restricted CMV epitopes, whose presentation resists viral immunomodulation, together with well-studied HLA-B-restricted epitopes. Donor HLA type was relevant to the analysis, as public TCR beta signatures indicated carriage of CMV infection together with the matching HLA type. The paper's findings and limits, for the study overall: In both this cohort and an independent cohort of more than 350 donors, the cumulative frequency of public TCR beta family members distinguished carriers of CMV infection plus the relevant HLA type. The ex vivo response was dominated by HLA-C-restricted CMV-specific TCR beta clonotypes, which also provided the single most frequent clonotype in two of eight donors.

The sample's treatment or condition, from its label and the paper: in vitro stimulation with specific CMV peptide epitopes to enrich CMV-specific T cells. The sequence derives from a human donor in good health (CMV status not recorded). Some clones in this sample may be carry-over from other donors' samples. Specimen: cultured CD8+ T cells from PBMCs, collected from culture after CMV antigen stimulation.

The DNA sequence is TGTGCCAGCAGCCTTCACGGGTTCTCCTGCGAGCAGTACTTC. It is translated as CASSLHGFSCEQYF. The sequence is built from TRBV7-2 and TRBJ2-7; too little of a D gene remains to name it. The CDR3, from cysteine to phenylalanine, totals 14 residues. Of all the DNA, just the CDR3 is kept, 42 bases in frame from base 1. The germline V gene specifies SGHTA as CDR1 and FQGNSA as CDR2.